The sequence of this T cell receptor beta chain was determined in a study of CD8+CD57+ T cells in acquired aplastic anemia. Study as a whole: Healthy donors had, on average, roughly 9.8 million reads for their CD4+ cells.

Germline lookup yields CDR1 ENHRY and CDR2 SYGVKD. The V end lost 10 bases, the J end lost 0 bases, and 20 bases lay between the germline ends. The CDR3 loop spans 16 amino acids. In this sample, this clonotype turned up a few times. Genomic DNA constituted the template upon which TCR beta VDJ and CDR3 profiling was performed. TCRdb ran MiXCR on the reads and lists one entry per CDR3 protein. This table has 150,000 to 200,000 distinct CDR3 sequences, 35% to 55% appearing once. The sequence derives from a human donor in good health. This sequence joins TRBV10-3 and TRBJ2-3; D might be TRBD1 (7 bases). Input material: sorted CD4+, CD8+, or CD8+CD57+ T cells (not recorded which) from PBMCs. CDR3 nucleotide sequence: TGTGCCAGCGCCCGTTTTGGAGGGGGCAGCACAGATACGCAGTATTTT. Its protein is CASARFGGGSTDTQYF.